Reported below is one T cell receptor (beta chain). What it recognizes is unknown. The data originate from a study of cytomegalovirus exposure and HLA in healthy donors. Healthy bone marrow donors formed the donor group. The V gene's germline CDR1 is ENHRY and CDR2 SYGVKD. The CDR3 contains 15 residues. V gave up 10 bases and J gave up 1 base; unmatched junction bases: 8. Study observations and caveats: In a later analysis, TCR beta V- and J-gene trimming was associated with a missense DCLRE1C variant. Reports indicate that TCR beta sequences accurately predicted the HLA-A and HLA-B alleles of most subjects.

With 60 Vbeta and 13 Jbeta primers, the PCR was carried out. Data came from immunoSEQ multiplex PCR; TCRdb stores just in-frame clones and leaves some out. This sample has over 130,000 clones, with 60% to 80% found just once. The source is a woman in her 30s in good health and CMV-seronegative. The chain has TRBV10-3 and TRBJ2-1; 9 bases are a match to TRBD2. The specimen was PBMCs. DNA of the CDR3: TGTGCCACCTCCGGGCGGGAGGGGTCCTACAATGAGCAGTTCTTC. This gives the protein CATSGREGSYNEQFF.